This T cell receptor beta chain came from a study of early T cells in non-severe SARS-CoV-2 infection. This clonotype occurred many times. Germline CDR1 reads SEHNR; CDR2 reads FQNEAQ (reference sequence). The CDR3 spans 14 residues. V shed 1 base and J shed 6 bases, with 12 bases lying between them. TCRdb reprocessed the 5' RACE reads with MiXCR, giving one entry per CDR3 protein. Of 25,000 to 30,000 distinct CDR3 sequences in the sample, around 5% were seen once. The genes are TRBV7-9 and TRBJ1-2; D gene uncertain. The sequencing input was whole blood. This TCR derives from an adult who was a healthcare worker with PCR-confirmed SARS-CoV-2 infection or an uninfected control (not recorded which). Here the CDR3 reads CASSLVSPMDGYTF. The DNA of the CDR3 is TGTGCCAGCAGCTTAGTCTCCCCAATGGATGGCTACACCTTC.